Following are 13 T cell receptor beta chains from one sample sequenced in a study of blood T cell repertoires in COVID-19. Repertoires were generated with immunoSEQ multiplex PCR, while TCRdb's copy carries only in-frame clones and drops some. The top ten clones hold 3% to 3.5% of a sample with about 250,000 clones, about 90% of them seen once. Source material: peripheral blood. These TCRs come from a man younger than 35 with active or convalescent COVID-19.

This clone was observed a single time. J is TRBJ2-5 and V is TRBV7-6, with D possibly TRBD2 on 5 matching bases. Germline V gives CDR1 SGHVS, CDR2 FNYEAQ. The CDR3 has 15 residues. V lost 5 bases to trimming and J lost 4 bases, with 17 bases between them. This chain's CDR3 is CASSTGVVLGETQYF. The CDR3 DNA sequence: TGTGCCAGCAGCACCGGGGTCGTTTTAGGAGAGACCCAGTACTTC.

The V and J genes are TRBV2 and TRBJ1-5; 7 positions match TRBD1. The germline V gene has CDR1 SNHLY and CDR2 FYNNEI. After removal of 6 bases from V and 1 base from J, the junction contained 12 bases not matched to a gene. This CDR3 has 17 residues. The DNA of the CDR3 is TGTGCCAGCAGACGATACAGGGGAACCGTAAGCAATCAGCCCCAGCATTTT. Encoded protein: CASRRYRGTVSNQPQHF. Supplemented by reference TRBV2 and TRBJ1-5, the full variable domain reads EPEVTQTPSHQVTQMGQEVILRCVPISNHLYFYWYRQILGQKVEFLVSFYNNEISEKSEIFDDQFSVERPDGSNFTLKIRSTKLEDSAMYFCASRRYRGTVSNQPQHFGDGTRLSIL.

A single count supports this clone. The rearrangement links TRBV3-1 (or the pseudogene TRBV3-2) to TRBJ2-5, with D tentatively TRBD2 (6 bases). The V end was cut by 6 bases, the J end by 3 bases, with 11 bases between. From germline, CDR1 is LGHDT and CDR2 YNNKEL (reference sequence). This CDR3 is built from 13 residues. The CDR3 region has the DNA TGTGCCAGCAGGTTGGGGGGAAAAGAGACCCAGTACTTC. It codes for CASRLGGKETQYF.

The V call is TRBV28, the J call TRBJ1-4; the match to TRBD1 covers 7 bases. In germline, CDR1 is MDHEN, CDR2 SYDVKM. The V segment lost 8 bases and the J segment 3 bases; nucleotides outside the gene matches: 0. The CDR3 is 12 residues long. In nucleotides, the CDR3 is TGTGCCAGCCAGGGGGCTAATGAAAAACTGTTTTTT. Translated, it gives CASQGANEKLFF.

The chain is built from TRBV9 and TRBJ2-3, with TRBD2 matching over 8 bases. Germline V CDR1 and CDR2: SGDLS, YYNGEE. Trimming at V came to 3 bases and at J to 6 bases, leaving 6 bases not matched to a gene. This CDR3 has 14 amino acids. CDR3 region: CASSEGLVKDTQYF. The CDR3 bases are TGTGCCAGCAGCGAGGGACTAGTTAAGGATACGCAGTATTTT.

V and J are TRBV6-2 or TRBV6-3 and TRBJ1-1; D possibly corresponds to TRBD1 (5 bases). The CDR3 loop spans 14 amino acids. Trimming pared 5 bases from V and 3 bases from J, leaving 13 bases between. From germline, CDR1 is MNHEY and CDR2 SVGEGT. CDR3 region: CASSKPGIYTEAFF. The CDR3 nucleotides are TGTGCCAGCAGTAAACCAGGGATTTACACTGAAGCTTTCTTT.

The DNA of the CDR3 is TGTGCCAGCAGTTTATGGGGGGCAGGACCGAATCAGCCCCAGCATTTT. Translating gives CASSLWGAGPNQPQHF. The J gene is TRBJ1-5, the V gene TRBV28; the D gene is possibly TRBD1 (6 bases). CDR3 length: 16 amino acids. The V gene's germline CDR1 is MDHEN and CDR2 SYDVKM. The V gene lost 0 bases and the J gene lost 4 bases, with 13 bases spanning the gap.

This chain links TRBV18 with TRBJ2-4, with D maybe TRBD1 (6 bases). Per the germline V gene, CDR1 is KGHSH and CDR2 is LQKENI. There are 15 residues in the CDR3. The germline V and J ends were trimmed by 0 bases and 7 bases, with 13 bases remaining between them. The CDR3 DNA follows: TGTGCCAGCTCACCACCGGGGGCAGAGAGGAACATTCAGTACTTC. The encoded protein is CASSPPGAERNIQYF.

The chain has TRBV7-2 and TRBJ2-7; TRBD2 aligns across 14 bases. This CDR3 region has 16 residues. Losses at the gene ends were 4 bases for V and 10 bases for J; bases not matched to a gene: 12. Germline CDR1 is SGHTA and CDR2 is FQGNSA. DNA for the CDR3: TGTGCCAGCAGCTCCCGGACTAGCGGGAGGCTCCCCGCTCAGTACTTC. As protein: CASSSRTSGRLPAQYF.

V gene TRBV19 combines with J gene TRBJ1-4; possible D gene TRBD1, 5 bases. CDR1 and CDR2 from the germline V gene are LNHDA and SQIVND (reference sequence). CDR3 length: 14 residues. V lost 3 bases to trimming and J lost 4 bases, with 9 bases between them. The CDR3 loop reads CASSIWGDNEKLFF. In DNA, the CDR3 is TGTGCCAGTAGTATCTGGGGGGATAATGAAAAACTGTTTTTT.

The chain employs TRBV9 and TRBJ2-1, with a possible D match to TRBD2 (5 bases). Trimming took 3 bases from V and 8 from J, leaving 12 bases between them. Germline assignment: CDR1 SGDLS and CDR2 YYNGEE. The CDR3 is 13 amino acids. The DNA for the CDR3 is TGTGCCAGCAGCGATTCACTAGGGCATGAGCAGTTCTTC. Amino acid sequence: CASSDSLGHEQFF.

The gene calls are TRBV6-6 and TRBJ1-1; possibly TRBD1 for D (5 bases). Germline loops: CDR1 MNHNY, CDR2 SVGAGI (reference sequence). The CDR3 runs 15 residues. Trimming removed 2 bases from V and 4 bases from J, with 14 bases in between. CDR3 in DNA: TGTGCCAGCAGTTACAGGGATGCAAGGGGCACTGAAGCTTTCTTT. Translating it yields CASSYRDARGTEAFF.

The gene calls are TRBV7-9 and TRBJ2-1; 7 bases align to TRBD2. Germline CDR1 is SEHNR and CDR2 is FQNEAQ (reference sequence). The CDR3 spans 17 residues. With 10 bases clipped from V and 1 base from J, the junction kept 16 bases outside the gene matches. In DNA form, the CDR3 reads TGTGCCACGGTAGTGGGGGAGGGCGTCGGGTCCTACAATGAGCAGTTCTTC. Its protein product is CATVVGEGVGSYNEQFF.